A single count supports the clone carrying this T cell receptor beta chain. Its specificity is not known. This record comes from a study of cytomegalovirus exposure and HLA in healthy donors. Overall study results and limits: In a later analysis, a genetic analysis reported fewer productive-TCR N-insertions in an Asian-associated ancestry cluster than the cohort average.

The PCR employed 60 Vbeta primers together with 13 Jbeta primers. Source study methods: A follow-up analysis tallied tens of millions of unique TCR beta chains, roughly 9.9 million shared. The assay was immunoSEQ multiplex PCR, and TCRdb's table has in-frame clones only and misses some. V, J and clone size are those of that table, while D and trimming were read from the DNA. The sample lists around 140,000 clones; 82% were seen once. From germline, CDR1 is KGHSH and CDR2 LQKENI. Trimming took 6 bases from V and 7 from J; bases not matched to a gene: 10. CDR3 length: 14 amino acids. The chain joins TRBV18 to TRBJ2-3; TRBD2 agrees at 7 bases. The sample comprised PBMCs. The source of this sequence is a woman in her forties or fifties in good health and CMV-seropositive. CDR3 nucleotides: TGTGCCAGCTCGACCGCGGGGGAGGGGAATACGCAGTATTTT. It encodes CASSTAGEGNTQYF.